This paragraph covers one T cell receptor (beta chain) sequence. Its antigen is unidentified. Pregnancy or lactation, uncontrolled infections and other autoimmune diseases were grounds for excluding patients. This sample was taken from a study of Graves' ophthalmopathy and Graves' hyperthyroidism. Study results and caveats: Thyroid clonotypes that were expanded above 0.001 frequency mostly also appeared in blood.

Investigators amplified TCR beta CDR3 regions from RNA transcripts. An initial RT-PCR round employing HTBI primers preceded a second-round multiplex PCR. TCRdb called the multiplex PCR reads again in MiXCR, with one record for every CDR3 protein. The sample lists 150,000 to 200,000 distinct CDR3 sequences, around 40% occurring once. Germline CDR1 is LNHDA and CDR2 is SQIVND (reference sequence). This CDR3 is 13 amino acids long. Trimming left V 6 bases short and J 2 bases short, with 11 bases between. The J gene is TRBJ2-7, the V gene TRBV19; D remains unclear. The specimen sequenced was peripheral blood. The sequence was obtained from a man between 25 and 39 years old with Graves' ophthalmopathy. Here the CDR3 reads CASSIGRTYEQYF. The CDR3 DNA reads TGTGCCAGTAGCATTGGCAGAACCTACGAGCAGTACTTC.